A single T cell receptor beta chain is shown here with its context. This entry is derived from a study of control samples from healthy donors and cancer patients. CDR1 and CDR2 (germline): MGHRA, YSYEKL. The V and J ends lost 6 bases and 1 base respectively, with 12 bases between them. The CDR3 consists of 15 residues. Only in-frame clones appear in the TCRdb table, and some are missing; sequencing was by immunoSEQ multiplex PCR. Of some 30,000 clones in the sample, approximately 90% are singletons; the top ten hold about 3.9%. Input material: formalin-fixed, paraffin-embedded tissue. The receptor was derived from a female donor with melanoma. J is TRBJ2-2 and V is TRBV4-1, with D tentatively TRBD2 (5 bases). The CDR3 loop reads CASRRLGRNTGELFF. CDR3 DNA sequence: TGCGCCAGCAGACGGCTGGGGAGGAACACCGGGGAGCTGTTTTTT.